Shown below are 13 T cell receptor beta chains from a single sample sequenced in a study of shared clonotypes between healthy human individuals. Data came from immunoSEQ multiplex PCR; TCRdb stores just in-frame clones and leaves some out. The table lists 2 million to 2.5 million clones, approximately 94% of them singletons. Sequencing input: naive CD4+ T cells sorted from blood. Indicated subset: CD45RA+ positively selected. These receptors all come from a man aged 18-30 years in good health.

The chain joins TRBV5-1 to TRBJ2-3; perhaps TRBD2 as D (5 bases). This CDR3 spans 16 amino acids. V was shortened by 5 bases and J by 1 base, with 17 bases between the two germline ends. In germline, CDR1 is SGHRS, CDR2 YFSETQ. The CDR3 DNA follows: TGCGCCAGCAGGTCCGAGGCGGCGGGTCGCACAGATACGCAGTATTTT. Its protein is CASRSEAAGRTDTQYF.

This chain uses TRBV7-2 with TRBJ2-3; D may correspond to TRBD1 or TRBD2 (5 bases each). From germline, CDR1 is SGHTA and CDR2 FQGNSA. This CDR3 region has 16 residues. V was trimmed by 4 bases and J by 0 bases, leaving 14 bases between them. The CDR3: CASSSRDVYSTDTQYF. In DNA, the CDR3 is TGTGCCAGCAGCTCCCGGGACGTATATAGCACAGATACGCAGTATTTT.

The CDR3: CASSYSPTNSPLHF. CDR3 sequence (DNA): TGTGCCAGCAGTTACTCGCCAACAAATTCACCCCTCCACTTT. The gene calls are TRBV6-6 and TRBJ1-6; D is unresolved. V lost 0 bases and J 7 bases, leaving 7 bases between the germline ends. Per germline, CDR1 MNHNY and CDR2 SVGAGI (reference sequence). The CDR3 contains 14 residues.

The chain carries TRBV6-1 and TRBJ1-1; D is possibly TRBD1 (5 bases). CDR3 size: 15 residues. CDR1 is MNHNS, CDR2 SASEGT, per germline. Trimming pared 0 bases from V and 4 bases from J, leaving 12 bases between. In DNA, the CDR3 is TGTGCCAGCAGTGAAGCTCTACAGGTAGGCACTGAAGCTTTCTTT. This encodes CASSEALQVGTEAFF.

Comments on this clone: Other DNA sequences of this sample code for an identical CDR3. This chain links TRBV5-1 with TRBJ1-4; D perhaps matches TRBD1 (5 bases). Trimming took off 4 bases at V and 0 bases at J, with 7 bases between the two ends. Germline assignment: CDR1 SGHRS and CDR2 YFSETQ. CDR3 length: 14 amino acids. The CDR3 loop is CASSQGATNEKLFF. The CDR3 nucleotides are TGCGCCAGCAGCCAGGGTGCAACTAATGAAAAACTGTTTTTT. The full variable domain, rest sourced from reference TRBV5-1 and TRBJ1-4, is KAGVTQTPRYLIKTRGQQVTLSCSPISGHRSVSWYQQTPGQGLQFLFEYFSETQRNKGNFPGRFSGRQFSNSRSEMNVSTLELGDSALYLCASSQGATNEKLFFGSGTQLSVL.

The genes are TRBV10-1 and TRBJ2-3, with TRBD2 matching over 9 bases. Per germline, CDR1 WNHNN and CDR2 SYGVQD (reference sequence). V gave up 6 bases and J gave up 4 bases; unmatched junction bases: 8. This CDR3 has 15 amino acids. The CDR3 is CASSYGGRAPDTQYF. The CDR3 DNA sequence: TGCGCCAGCAGCTATGGCGGGAGGGCCCCAGATACGCAGTATTTT.

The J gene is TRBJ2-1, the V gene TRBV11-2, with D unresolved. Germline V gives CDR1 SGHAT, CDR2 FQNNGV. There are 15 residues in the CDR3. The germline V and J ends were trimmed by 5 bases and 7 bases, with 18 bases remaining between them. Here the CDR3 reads CASSKSLMVMNEQFF. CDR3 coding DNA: TGTGCCAGCAGCAAGAGCTTGATGGTAATGAATGAGCAGTTCTTC.

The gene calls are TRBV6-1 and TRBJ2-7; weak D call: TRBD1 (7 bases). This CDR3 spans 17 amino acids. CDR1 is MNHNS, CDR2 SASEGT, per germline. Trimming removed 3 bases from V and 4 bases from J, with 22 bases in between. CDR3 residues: CASSDRQGGTGLYEQYF. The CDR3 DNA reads TGTGCCAGCAGTGACAGGCAGGGGGGCACTGGGCTTTACGAGCAGTACTTC.

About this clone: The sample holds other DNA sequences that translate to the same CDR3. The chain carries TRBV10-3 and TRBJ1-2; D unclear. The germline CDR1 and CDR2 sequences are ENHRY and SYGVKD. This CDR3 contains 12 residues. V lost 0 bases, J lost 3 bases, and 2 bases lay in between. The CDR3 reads CAISESDYGYTF. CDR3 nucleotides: TGTGCCATCAGTGAGTCCGACTATGGCTACACCTTC.

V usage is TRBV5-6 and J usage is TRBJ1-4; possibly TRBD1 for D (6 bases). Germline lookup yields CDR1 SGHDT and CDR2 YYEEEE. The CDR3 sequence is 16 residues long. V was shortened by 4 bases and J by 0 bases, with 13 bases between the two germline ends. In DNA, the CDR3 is TGTGCCAGCAGCCCACGACAGGTTACAACTAATGAAAAACTGTTTTTT. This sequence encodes CASSPRQVTTNEKLFF.

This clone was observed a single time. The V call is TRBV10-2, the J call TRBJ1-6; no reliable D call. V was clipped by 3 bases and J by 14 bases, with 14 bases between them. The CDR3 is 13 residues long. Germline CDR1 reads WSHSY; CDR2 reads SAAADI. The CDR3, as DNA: TGCGCCAGCAGTGAAAGTCCGCGTGGGGCCCTCCACTTT. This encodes CASSESPRGALHF.

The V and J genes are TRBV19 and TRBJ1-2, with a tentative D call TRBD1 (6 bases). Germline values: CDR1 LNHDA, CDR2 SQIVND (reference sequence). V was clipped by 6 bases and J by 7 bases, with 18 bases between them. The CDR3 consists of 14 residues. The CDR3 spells CASRRPGQSFGYTF. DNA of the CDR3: TGTGCCAGTAGAAGACCGGGACAAAGCTTTGGCTACACCTTC.

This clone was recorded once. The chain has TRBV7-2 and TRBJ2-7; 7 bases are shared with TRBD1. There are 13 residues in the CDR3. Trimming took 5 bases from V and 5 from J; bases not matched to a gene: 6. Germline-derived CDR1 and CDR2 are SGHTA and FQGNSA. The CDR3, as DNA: TGTGCCAGCAGCAGGGGGCCTCGAGACGAGCAGTACTTC. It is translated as CASSRGPRDEQYF.